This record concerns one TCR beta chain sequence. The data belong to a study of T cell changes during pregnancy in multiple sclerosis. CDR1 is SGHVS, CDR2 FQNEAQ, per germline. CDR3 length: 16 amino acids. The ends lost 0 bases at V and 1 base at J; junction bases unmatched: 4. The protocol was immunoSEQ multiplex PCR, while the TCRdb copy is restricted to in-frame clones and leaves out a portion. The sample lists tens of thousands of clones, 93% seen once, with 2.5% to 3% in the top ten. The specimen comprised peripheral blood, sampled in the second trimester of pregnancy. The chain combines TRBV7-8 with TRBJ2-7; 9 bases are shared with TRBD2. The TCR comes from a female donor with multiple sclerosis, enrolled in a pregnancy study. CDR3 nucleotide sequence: TGTGCCAGCAGCTTAGCGGCGCGGGGGGGATCCTACGAGCAGTACTTC. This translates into CASSLAARGGSYEQYF.